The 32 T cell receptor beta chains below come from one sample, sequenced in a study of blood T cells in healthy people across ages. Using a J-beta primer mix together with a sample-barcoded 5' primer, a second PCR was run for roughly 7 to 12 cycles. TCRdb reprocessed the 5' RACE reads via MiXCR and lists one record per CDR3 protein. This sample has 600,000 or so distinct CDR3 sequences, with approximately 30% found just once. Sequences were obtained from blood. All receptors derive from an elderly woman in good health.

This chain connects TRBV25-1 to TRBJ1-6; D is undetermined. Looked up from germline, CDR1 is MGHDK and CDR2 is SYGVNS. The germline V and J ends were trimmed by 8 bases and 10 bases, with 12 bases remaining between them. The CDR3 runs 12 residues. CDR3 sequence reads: CASRTYQSPLHF. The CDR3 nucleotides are TGTGCCAGCCGTACATATCAGTCACCCCTCCACTTT.

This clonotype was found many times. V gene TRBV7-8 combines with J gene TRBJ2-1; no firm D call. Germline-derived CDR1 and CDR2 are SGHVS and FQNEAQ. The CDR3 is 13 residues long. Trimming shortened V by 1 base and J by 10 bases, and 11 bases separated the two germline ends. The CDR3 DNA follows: TGTGCCAGCAGCTTAGAGGTTGACCGAGAGCAGTTCTTC. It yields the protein CASSLEVDREQFF. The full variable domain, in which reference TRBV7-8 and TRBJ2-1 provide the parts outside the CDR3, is GAGVSQSPRYKVAKRGQDVALRCDPISGHVSLFWYQQALGQGPEFLTYFQNEAQLDKSGLPSDRFFAERPEGSVSTLKIQRTQQEDSAVYLCASSLEVDREQFFGPGTRLTVL.

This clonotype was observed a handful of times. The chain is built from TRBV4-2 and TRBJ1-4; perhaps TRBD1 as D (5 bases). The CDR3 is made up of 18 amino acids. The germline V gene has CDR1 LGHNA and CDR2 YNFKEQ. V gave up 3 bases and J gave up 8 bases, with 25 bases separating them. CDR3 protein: CASSQGRGPGTHYEKLFF. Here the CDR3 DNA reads TGTGCCAGCAGCCAGGGGAGGGGTCCCGGGACCCACTACGAAAAACTGTTTTTT.

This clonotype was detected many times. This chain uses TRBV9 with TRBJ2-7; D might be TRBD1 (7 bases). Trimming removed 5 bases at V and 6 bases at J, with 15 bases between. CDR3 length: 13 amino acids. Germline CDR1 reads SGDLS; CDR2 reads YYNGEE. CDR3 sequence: CASREFQGGEQYF. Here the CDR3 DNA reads TGTGCCAGCAGAGAATTTCAGGGGGGCGAGCAGTACTTC.

The CDR3 reads CASSRQRGDSQETQYF. The CDR3 DNA reads as TGTGCCAGCAGTCGACAGCGGGGGGATAGCCAAGAGACCCAGTACTTC. The J gene is TRBJ2-5, the V gene TRBV7-2; the match to TRBD2 covers 9 bases. Germline V gene lookup returns CDR1 SGHTA and CDR2 FQGNSA. The CDR3 extends over 16 amino acids. V was clipped by 6 bases and J by 1 base; unmatched bases: 9.

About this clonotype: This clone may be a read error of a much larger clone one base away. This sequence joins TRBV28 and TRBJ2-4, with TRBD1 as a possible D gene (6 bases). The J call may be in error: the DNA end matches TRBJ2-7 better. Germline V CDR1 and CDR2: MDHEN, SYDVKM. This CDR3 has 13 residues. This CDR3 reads CASSPTGPNEQYF. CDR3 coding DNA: TGTGCCAGCAGCCCTACAGGGCCCAACGAGCAGTACTTC.

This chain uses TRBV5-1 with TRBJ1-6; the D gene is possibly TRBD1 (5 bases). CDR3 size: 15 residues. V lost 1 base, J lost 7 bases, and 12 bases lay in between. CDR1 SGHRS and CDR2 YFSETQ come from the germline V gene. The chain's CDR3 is CASSLSFGGNSPLHF. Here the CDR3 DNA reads TGCGCCAGCAGCTTGTCCTTTGGGGGGAATTCACCCCTCCACTTT.

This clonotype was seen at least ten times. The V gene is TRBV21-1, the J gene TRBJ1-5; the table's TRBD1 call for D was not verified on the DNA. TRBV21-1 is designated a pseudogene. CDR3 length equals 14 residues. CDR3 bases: TGTGCCAGCAGCCACGACAGTTACAATCAGCCCCAGCATTTT. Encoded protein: CASSHDSYNQPQHF.

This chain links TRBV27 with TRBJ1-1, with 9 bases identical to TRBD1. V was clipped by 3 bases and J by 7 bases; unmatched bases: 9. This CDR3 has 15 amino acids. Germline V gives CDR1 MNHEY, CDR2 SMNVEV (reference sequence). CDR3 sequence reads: CASSFQGTGKSEAFF. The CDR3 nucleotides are TGTGCCAGCAGTTTCCAAGGGACAGGGAAAAGTGAAGCTTTCTTT.

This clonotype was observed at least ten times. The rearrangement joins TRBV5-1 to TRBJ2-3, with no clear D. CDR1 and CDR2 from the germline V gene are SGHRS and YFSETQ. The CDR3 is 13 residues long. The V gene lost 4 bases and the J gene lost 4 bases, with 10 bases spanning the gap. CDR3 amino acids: CASSLLPADTQYF. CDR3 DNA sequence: TGCGCCAGCAGCCTCCTTCCGGCAGATACGCAGTATTTT. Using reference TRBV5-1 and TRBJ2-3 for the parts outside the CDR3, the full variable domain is KAGVTQTPRYLIKTRGQQVTLSCSPISGHRSVSWYQQTPGQGLQFLFEYFSETQRNKGNFPGRFSGRQFSNSRSEMNVSTLELGDSALYLCASSLLPADTQYFGPGTRLTVL.

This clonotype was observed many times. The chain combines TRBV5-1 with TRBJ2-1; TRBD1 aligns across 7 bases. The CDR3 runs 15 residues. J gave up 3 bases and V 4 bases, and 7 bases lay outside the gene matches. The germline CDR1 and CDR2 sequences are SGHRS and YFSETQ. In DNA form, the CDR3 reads TGCGCCAGCAGCCCCCGGGACAGCCACTACAATGAGCAGTTCTTC. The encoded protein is CASSPRDSHYNEQFF.

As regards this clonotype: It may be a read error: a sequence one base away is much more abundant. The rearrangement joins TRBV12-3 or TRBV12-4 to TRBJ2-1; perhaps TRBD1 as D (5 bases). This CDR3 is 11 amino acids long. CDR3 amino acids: CAGRDWDEQFF. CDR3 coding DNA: TGTGCCGGCAGGGATTGGGATGAGCAGTTCTTC.

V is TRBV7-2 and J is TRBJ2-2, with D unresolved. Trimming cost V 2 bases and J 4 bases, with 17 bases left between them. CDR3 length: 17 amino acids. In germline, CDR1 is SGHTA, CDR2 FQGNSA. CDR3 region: CASSLFMPGSSTGELFF. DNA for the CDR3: TGTGCCAGCAGCTTATTTATGCCGGGCTCCTCCACCGGGGAGCTGTTTTTT.

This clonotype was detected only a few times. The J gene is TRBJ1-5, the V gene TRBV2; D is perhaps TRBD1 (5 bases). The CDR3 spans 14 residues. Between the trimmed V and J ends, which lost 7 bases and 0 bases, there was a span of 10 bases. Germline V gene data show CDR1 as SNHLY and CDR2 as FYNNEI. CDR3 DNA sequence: TGTGCCAGCAACTGGGACGATAGCAATCAGCCCCAGCATTTT. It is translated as CASNWDDSNQPQHF.

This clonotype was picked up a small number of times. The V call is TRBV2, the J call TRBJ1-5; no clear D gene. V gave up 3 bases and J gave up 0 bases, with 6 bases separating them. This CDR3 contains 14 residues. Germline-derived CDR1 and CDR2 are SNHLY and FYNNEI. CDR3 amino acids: CASSESYSNQPQHF. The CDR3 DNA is TGTGCCAGCAGTGAGAGTTATAGCAATCAGCCCCAGCATTTT.

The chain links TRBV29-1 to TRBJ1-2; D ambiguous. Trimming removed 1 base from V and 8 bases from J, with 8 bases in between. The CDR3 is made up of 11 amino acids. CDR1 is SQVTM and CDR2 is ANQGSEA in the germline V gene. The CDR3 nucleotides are TGCAGCGTTGAAGGACCCTCCGGCTACACCTTC. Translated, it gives CSVEGPSGYTF.

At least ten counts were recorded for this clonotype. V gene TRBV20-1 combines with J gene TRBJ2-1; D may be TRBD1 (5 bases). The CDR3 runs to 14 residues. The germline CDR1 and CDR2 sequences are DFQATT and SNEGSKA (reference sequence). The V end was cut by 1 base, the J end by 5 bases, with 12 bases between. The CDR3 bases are TGCAGTGCTAGAGGACAGAGTTTTAACAATGAGCAGTTCTTC. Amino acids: CSARGQSFNNEQFF.

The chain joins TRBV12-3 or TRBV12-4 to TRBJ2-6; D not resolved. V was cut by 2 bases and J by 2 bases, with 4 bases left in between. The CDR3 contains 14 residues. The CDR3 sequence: CASSLSAGANVLTF. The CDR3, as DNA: TGTGCCAGCAGTTTATCTGCTGGGGCCAACGTCCTGACTTTC.

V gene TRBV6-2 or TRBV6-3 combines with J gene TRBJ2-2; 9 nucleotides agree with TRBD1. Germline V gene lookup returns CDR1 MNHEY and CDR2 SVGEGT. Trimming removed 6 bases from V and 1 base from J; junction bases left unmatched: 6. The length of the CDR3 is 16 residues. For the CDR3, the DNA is TGTGCCAGCAGCCCGTCGGGACAGGGGAACACCGGGGAGCTGTTTTTT. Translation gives CASSPSGQGNTGELFF.

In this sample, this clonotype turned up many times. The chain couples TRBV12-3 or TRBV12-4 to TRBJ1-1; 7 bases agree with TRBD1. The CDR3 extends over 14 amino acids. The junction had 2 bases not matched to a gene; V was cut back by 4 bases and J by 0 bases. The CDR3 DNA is TGTGCCAGCAGTTGGGACAGCTTGAACACTGAAGCTTTCTTT. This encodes CASSWDSLNTEAFF.

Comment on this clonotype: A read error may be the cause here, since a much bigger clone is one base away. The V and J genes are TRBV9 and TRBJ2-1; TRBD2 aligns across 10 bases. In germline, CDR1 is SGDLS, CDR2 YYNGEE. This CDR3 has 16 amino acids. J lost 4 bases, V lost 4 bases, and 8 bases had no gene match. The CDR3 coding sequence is TGTGCCAGCAGCACTTTAGCGGGGGGCCTATACAATGAGCAGTTCTTC. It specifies CASSTLAGGLYNEQFF.

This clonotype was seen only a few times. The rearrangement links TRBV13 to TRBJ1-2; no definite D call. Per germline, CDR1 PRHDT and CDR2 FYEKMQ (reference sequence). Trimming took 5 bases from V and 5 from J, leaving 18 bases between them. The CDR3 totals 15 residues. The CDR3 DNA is TGTGCCAGCAGCCAAAGAGGGCCGGCGACTTATGGCTACACCTTC. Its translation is CASSQRGPATYGYTF.

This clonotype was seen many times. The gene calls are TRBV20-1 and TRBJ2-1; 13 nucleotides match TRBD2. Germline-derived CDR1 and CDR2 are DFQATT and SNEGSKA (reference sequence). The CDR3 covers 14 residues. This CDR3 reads CSSTSGGLVDEQFF. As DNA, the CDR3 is TGCAGCTCGACTAGCGGGGGGCTGGTGGATGAGCAGTTCTTC.

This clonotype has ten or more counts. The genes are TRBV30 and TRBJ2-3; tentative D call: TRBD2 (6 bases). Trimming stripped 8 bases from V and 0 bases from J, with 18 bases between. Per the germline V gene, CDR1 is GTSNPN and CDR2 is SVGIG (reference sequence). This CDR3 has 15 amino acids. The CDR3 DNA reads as TGTGCCATGGAGCCAGGGCGGGGCAGCACAGATACGCAGTATTTT. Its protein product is CAMEPGRGSTDTQYF.

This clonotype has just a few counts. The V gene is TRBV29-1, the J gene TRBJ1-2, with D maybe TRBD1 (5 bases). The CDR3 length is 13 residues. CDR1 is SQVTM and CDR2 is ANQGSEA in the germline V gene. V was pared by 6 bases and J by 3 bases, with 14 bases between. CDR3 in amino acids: CSVAQGLDYGYTF. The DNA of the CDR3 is TGCAGCGTCGCCCAGGGACTCGACTATGGCTACACCTTC.

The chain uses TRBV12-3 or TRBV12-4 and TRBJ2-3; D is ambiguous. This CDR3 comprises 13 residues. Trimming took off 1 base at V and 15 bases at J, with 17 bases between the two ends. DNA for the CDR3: TGTGCCAGCAGTTTAGTGGGAAGAGATATGGAATATTTT. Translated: CASSLVGRDMEYF.

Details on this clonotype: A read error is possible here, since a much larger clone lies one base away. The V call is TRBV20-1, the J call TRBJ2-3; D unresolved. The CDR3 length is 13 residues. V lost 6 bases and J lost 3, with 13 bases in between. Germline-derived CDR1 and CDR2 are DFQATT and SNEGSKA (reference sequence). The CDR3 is CSATVSRTDTQYF. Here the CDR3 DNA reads TGCAGTGCCACCGTTAGCAGGACAGATACGCAGTATTTT.

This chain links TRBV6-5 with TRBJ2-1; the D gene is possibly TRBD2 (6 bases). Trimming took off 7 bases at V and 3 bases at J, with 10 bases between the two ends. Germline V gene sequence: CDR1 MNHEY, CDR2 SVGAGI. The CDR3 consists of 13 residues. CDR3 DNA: TGTGCCAGCATGGCCGGGGGCTACAATGAGCAGTTCTTC. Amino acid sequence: CASMAGGYNEQFF.

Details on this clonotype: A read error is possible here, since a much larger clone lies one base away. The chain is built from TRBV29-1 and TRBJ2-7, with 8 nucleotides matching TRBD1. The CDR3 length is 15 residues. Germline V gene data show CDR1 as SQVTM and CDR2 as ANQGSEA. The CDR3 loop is CSVEFRTGPSYERYF. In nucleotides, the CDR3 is TGCAGCGTTGAGTTCAGGACAGGGCCCTCCTACGAGCGGTACTTC.

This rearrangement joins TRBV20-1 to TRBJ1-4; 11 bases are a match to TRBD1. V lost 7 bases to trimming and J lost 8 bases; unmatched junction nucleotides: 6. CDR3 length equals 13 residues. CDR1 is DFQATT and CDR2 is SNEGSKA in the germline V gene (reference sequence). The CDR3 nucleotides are TGCAGTGTTCCGGACAGGGGGCGAGAAAAACTGTTTTTT. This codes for CSVPDRGREKLFF.

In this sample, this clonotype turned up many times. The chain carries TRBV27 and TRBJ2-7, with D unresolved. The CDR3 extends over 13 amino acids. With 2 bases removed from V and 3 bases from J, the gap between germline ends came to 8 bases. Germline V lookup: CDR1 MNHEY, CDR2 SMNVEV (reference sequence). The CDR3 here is CASSLRARYEQYF. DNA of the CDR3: TGTGCCAGCAGTTTACGGGCCCGCTACGAGCAGTACTTC.

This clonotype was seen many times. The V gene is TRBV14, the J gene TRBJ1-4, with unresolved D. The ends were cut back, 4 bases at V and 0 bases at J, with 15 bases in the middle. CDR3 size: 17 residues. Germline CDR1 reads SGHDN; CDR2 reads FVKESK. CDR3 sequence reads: CASSLLAPLTTNEKLFF. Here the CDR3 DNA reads TGTGCCAGCAGCCTACTAGCCCCCCTTACAACTAATGAAAAACTGTTTTTT.